These 29 T cell receptor beta chains share one sample of origin, sequenced in a study of blood T cell repertoires in COVID-19 (dated by TCRdb to the early 2020s). The library was prepared using the immunoSEQ multiplex PCR assay. Entries here come from immuneACCESS through TCRdb and include only in-frame sequences with V and J called. Some clones fail to appear in such tables; in the studies checked, an unresolved V gene covers under half of the shortfall, and the cause of the remainder is unknown. Recorded for this sample are some 57,000 clones; around nine tenths of them occurred a single time. The leading ten clones occupy approximately 6% of the sample. Sequencing was done on a sample of peripheral blood. The receptor source for this set is a human donor in a cohort sampled during active COVID-19.

This sequence joins TRBV15 and TRBJ1-3; D remains unclear. Germline lookup yields CDR1 LNHNV and CDR2 YYDKDF (reference sequence). The CDR3 loop spans 15 amino acids. Trimming shortened V by 0 bases and J by 2 bases, and 8 bases separated the two germline ends. Written as DNA, the CDR3 is TGTGCCACCAGCAGAGATAAGGGAGCTGGAAACACCATATATTTT. This gives the protein CATSRDKGAGNTIYF.

V and J are TRBV11-1 and TRBJ2-3; D is possibly TRBD2 (6 bases). CDR1 and CDR2 (germline): SGHAT, FQDESV (reference sequence). Trimming took off 2 bases at V and 2 bases at J, with 14 bases between the two ends. This CDR3 region has 16 residues. The CDR3 sequence is CASSLSGRGFTDTQYF. The CDR3 nucleotides are TGTGCCAGCAGCTTATCAGGGCGGGGCTTCACAGATACGCAGTATTTT.

The chain couples TRBV6-5 to TRBJ1-2; D remains unclear. Trimming took off 0 bases at V and 2 bases at J, with 7 bases between the two ends. This CDR3 is 14 amino acids long. Germline values: CDR1 MNHEY, CDR2 SVGAGI. The CDR3 loop reads CASSYSGRNYGYTF. As DNA, the CDR3 is TGTGCCAGCAGTTACTCGGGCAGGAACTATGGCTACACCTTC.

Written as DNA, the CDR3 is TGTGCCAGCAGCGTCGCAGGGATAGCAGAAAAACTGTTTTTT. This codes for CASSVAGIAEKLFF. This rearrangement joins TRBV7-9 to TRBJ1-4; maybe TRBD1 (5 bases). Trimming took 5 bases from V and 8 from J, leaving 15 bases between them. CDR1 and CDR2 (germline): SEHNR, FQNEAQ (reference sequence). The CDR3 sequence is 14 residues long.

The rearrangement links TRBV19 to TRBJ1-2, with D tentatively TRBD1 (6 bases). Per germline, CDR1 LNHDA and CDR2 SQIVND (reference sequence). V was pared by 7 bases and J by 0 bases, with 12 bases between. The CDR3 is made up of 14 amino acids. The CDR3 protein is CASTDRRSNYGYTF. The CDR3 region has the DNA TGTGCCAGTACTGACAGGAGATCTAACTATGGCTACACCTTC.

The CDR3 DNA sequence: TGTGCCAGCAGCCGTCTAGCGGGAGATCGGTACGAGCAGTACTTC. Protein sequence: CASSRLAGDRYEQYF. V usage is TRBV6-2 or TRBV6-3 and J usage is TRBJ2-7, with TRBD2 identical over 10 bases. Unmatched junction bases numbered 9, after V lost 6 bases and J lost 4 bases. Germline V gene lookup returns CDR1 MNHEY and CDR2 SVGEGT. The CDR3 length is 15 residues.

The rearrangement uses TRBV4-1 and TRBJ2-5; D is uncertain. Trimming pared 0 bases from V and 2 bases from J, leaving 10 bases between. Germline lookup yields CDR1 MGHRA and CDR2 YSYEKL. This CDR3 spans 15 amino acids. DNA of the CDR3: TGCGCCAGCAGCCAAGATCACAGCAGGCAAGAGACCCAGTACTTC. This encodes CASSQDHSRQETQYF.

The chain links TRBV7-8 to TRBJ1-2, with D maybe TRBD1 (6 bases). The germline gives CDR1 SGHVS, CDR2 FQNEAQ. Trimming removed 6 bases at V and 4 bases at J, with 9 bases between. The CDR3 loop spans 12 amino acids. DNA for the CDR3: TGTGCCAGCAGTAGGACAGCCTATGGCTACACCTTC. Its translation is CASSRTAYGYTF.

This sequence joins TRBV5-1 and TRBJ1-1, with D uncertain. CDR1 and CDR2 from the germline V gene are SGHRS and YFSETQ. CDR3 size: 12 residues. The V end lost 7 bases, the J end lost 3 bases, and 10 bases lay between the germline ends. CDR3 protein: CASRKADTEAFF. The CDR3 DNA reads TGCGCCAGCCGGAAAGCGGACACTGAAGCTTTCTTT.

This chain uses TRBV5-1 with TRBJ2-3; 8 nucleotides agree with TRBD2. V shed 3 bases, J shed 3 bases, and the junction held 9 bases outside the gene matches. The CDR3 runs 16 residues. Per germline, CDR1 SGHRS and CDR2 YFSETQ. The CDR3 nucleotides are TGCGCCAGCAGCTACCGGTCCGCGGGGGGAACAGATACGCAGTATTTT. It is translated as CASSYRSAGGTDTQYF.

The gene calls are TRBV18 and TRBJ2-5; D ambiguous. V was shortened by 4 bases and J by 10 bases, with 10 bases between the two germline ends. Per the germline V gene, CDR1 is KGHSH and CDR2 is LQKENI. The CDR3 runs to 11 residues. The CDR3 nucleotides read TGTGCCAGCTCACTCCGGGTCCTCCAGTACTTC. Its protein product is CASSLRVLQYF.

The chain recombines TRBV9 with TRBJ2-1; 7 bases match TRBD1. CDR3 length equals 14 residues. After removal of 1 base from V and 7 bases from J, the junction contained 5 bases not matched to a gene. CDR1 and CDR2 (germline): SGDLS, YYNGEE. The CDR3 region has the DNA TGTGCCAGCAGCGTAAAGGGGGCCGATAATGAGCAGTTCTTC. Amino acids: CASSVKGADNEQFF.

The V and J genes are TRBV19 and TRBJ1-4; D gene unclear. Trimming stripped 3 bases from V and 3 bases from J, with 14 bases between. Per germline, CDR1 LNHDA and CDR2 SQIVND (reference sequence). This CDR3 region has 16 residues. This CDR3 reads CASSMFPVSANEKLFF. For the CDR3, the DNA is TGTGCCAGTAGTATGTTTCCGGTGTCGGCTAATGAAAAACTGTTTTTT.

The J gene is TRBJ1-4, the V gene TRBV3-1 (or the pseudogene TRBV3-2); unclear D gene. Germline values: CDR1 LGHDT, CDR2 YNNKEL (reference sequence). The length of the CDR3 is 12 residues. V was shortened by 1 base and J by 10 bases, with 7 bases between the two germline ends. The CDR3 sequence: CASSQGFRKLFF. Written as DNA, the CDR3 is TGTGCCAGCAGCCAAGGTTTTCGAAAACTGTTTTTT.

The chain employs TRBV7-9 and TRBJ2-5; TRBD2 matches at 10 bases. Germline-derived CDR1 and CDR2 are SEHNR and FQNEAQ (reference sequence). The CDR3 covers 14 residues. J lost 5 bases, V lost 2 bases, and 2 bases had no gene match. The CDR3 DNA sequence: TGTGCCAGCAGCTTAAGCGGGAGGGCGGAGACCCAGTACTTC. Its protein is CASSLSGRAETQYF.

The gene calls are TRBV2 and TRBJ1-5; maybe TRBD1 (6 bases). The V gene lost 9 bases and the J gene lost 3 bases, with 9 bases spanning the gap. Germline values: CDR1 SNHLY, CDR2 FYNNEI. The CDR3 consists of 12 residues. CDR3 coding DNA: TGTGCCAGTAGGACAGACAATCAGCCCCAGCATTTT. It translates to CASRTDNQPQHF.

CDR3 residues: CAISESTVRRELSYEQYF. The CDR3 bases are TGTGCCATCAGTGAGTCGACGGTTCGGCGGGAGCTATCCTACGAGCAGTACTTC. The chain uses TRBV10-3 and TRBJ2-7; 7 nucleotides match TRBD2. Germline assignment: CDR1 ENHRY and CDR2 SYGVKD. The V gene end was trimmed by 0 bases and the J gene end by 1 base; junction bases not matched to a gene: 12. There are 18 residues in the CDR3.

The CDR3: CAIHSGSTDTQYF. DNA for the CDR3: TGTGCCATACATAGCGGGAGCACAGATACGCAGTATTTT. This chain links TRBV10-3 with TRBJ2-3; 7 nucleotides agree with TRBD2. Looked up from germline, CDR1 is ENHRY and CDR2 is SYGVKD. The CDR3 contains 13 residues. The J segment lost 0 bases and the V segment lost 9 bases, leaving 3 bases of the junction unmatched.

As to this clone: Different DNA sequences within this sample yield the same CDR3. The V call is TRBV19, the J call TRBJ1-1; 9 nucleotides line up with TRBD1. V shed 6 bases, J shed 1 base, and the junction held 0 bases outside the gene matches. This CDR3 region has 13 residues. The germline gives CDR1 LNHDA, CDR2 SQIVND (reference sequence). CDR3 loop: CASRDRGNTEAFF. CDR3 nucleotides: TGTGCCAGTAGGGACAGGGGGAACACTGAAGCTTTCTTT. Full variable domain (rest looked up from reference TRBV19 and TRBJ1-1): DGGITQSPKYLFRKEGQNVTLSCEQNLNHDAMYWYRQDPGQGLRLIYYSQIVNDFQKGDIAEGYSVSREKKESFPLTVTSAQKNPTAFYLCASRDRGNTEAFFGQGTRLTVV.

The chain couples TRBV27 to TRBJ2-3; D perhaps matches TRBD2 (6 bases). Germline values: CDR1 MNHEY, CDR2 SMNVEV (reference sequence). Trimming took 11 bases from V and 8 from J, leaving 23 bases between them. CDR3 size: 14 residues. The CDR3 nucleotides read TGTGCCTCGACCCTGGGACCCCTGGGGGGTACGCAGTATTTT. Encoded protein: CASTLGPLGGTQYF.

The chain combines TRBV28 with TRBJ1-2; D ambiguous. Trimming took off 5 bases at V and 0 bases at J, with 10 bases between the two ends. The CDR3 length is 14 residues. Germline CDR1 is MDHEN and CDR2 is SYDVKM. CDR3 coding DNA: TGTGCCAGCAGTCTATACAGAGCTAACTATGGCTACACCTTC. It yields the protein CASSLYRANYGYTF.

As DNA, the CDR3 is TGTGCCAGCAGCGGGCCTTGGGACAGGGGGCCCGGGCATGAGCAGTTCTTC. It yields the protein CASSGPWDRGPGHEQFF. The genes are TRBV2 and TRBJ2-1; 12 nucleotides match TRBD1. The germline V gene has CDR1 SNHLY and CDR2 FYNNEI. The junction had 14 bases not matched to a gene; V was cut back by 6 bases and J by 8 bases. The CDR3 runs 17 residues.

The chain links TRBV27 to TRBJ2-7, with TRBD1 matching 7 bases. V shed 7 bases and J 3 bases; nucleotides not matched to a gene: 9. This CDR3 region has 14 residues. Looked up from germline, CDR1 is MNHEY and CDR2 is SMNVEV (reference sequence). CDR3 in amino acids: CASTRQGRVYEQYF. In nucleotides, the CDR3 is TGTGCCAGCACCCGACAGGGACGAGTCTACGAGCAGTACTTC.

This sequence joins TRBV3-1 (or the pseudogene TRBV3-2) and TRBJ2-2, with a tentative D call TRBD2 (5 bases). CDR1 is LGHDT, CDR2 YNNKEL, per germline (reference sequence). The CDR3 is made up of 15 amino acids. V was pared by 3 bases and J by 5 bases, with 13 bases between. CDR3 loop: CASSQGLSGTGELFF. The CDR3 DNA reads TGTGCCAGCAGCCAGGGCCTCTCGGGGACCGGGGAGCTGTTTTTT.

The chain joins TRBV7-3 to TRBJ2-3; D is unclear. Germline loops: CDR1 SGHTA, CDR2 FQGTGA. The ends were cut back, 4 bases at V and 4 bases at J, with 6 bases in the middle. CDR3 length equals 12 residues. Written as DNA, the CDR3 is TGTGCCAGCAGCTCGAGCTCAGATACGCAGTATTTT. Translation: CASSSSSDTQYF. Full variable domain (rest looked up from reference TRBV7-3 and TRBJ2-3): GAGVSQTPSNKVTEKGKYVELRCDPISGHTALYWYRQSLGQGPEFLIYFQGTGAADDSGLPNDRFFAVRPEGSVSTLKIQRTERGDSAVYLCASSSSSDTQYFGPGTRLTVL.

DNA of the CDR3: TGTGCCACTTCAGCGGGATCCACAGATACGCAGTATTTT. Translation: CATSAGSTDTQYF. The rearrangement links TRBV24-1 to TRBJ2-3; 7 bases are shared with TRBD2. The junction had 5 bases not matched to a gene; V was cut back by 10 bases and J by 2 bases. From germline, CDR1 is KGHDR and CDR2 SFDVKD. The length of the CDR3 is 13 residues.

V usage is TRBV7-2 and J usage is TRBJ2-7; 7 bases match TRBD1. There are 13 residues in the CDR3. In germline, CDR1 is SGHTA, CDR2 FQGNSA. V lost 1 base to trimming and J lost 6 bases; unmatched junction nucleotides: 3. The CDR3 DNA follows: TGTGCCAGCAGCTTAGGGGCAGGGGGCGAGCAGTACTTC. Amino acids: CASSLGAGGEQYF.

V is TRBV11-2 and J is TRBJ2-3, with a weak D call TRBD1 (6 bases). Germline V lookup: CDR1 SGHAT, CDR2 FQNNGV. V was clipped by 4 bases and J by 3 bases, with 8 bases between them. This CDR3 comprises 13 residues. The CDR3 protein is CASSSGETDTQYF. The CDR3 region has the DNA TGTGCCAGCAGCTCAGGGGAAACAGATACGCAGTATTTT. Together with reference TRBV11-2 and TRBJ2-3, the CDR3 gives the full variable domain: EAGVAQSPRYKIIEKRQSVAFWCNPISGHATLYWYQQILGQGPKLLIQFQNNGVVDDSQLPKDRFSAERLKGVDSTLKIQPAKLEDSAVYLCASSSGETDTQYFGPGTRLTVL.

This chain joins TRBV18 and TRBJ1-2; TRBD1 matches at 7 bases. The junction had 6 bases not matched to a gene; V was cut back by 2 bases and J by 6 bases. Germline CDR1 is KGHSH and CDR2 is LQKENI. This CDR3 contains 14 residues. This CDR3 is CASSPDIQGNGYTF. CDR3 coding DNA: TGTGCCAGCTCACCAGACATACAGGGGAATGGCTACACCTTC.